This TCR beta chain was recovered during a study of CD8 T cells in Susac syndrome. Random hexamers were used to reverse transcribe an amount of roughly 0.5 to 1 ug RNA. An immunoSEQ multiplex PCR amplified TCR beta CDR3 over 54 Vbeta and 13 Jbeta. One entry per CDR3 protein, called by TCRdb with MiXCR from the immunoSEQ multiplex PCR reads. The data show 150,000 to 200,000 distinct CDR3 sequences, with 95% to 97% seen just once and 0.095% to 0.15% held by the top ten. V shed 4 bases and J shed 9 bases, with 13 bases lying between them. The germline V gene encodes CDR1 KGHSY and CDR2 FQNENV. This CDR3 has 12 residues.

The TCR sequence derives from a human donor with Susac syndrome. The sample taken for sequencing was CD4+ T cells from PBMCs. The chain recombines TRBV16 with TRBJ2-7; D is uncertain. CDR3 region: CASSPPLAGQYF. DNA of the CDR3: TGTGCCAGCAGCCCCCCTTTAGCCGGGCAGTACTTC.